This is a list of T cell receptor beta chains from one sample in a study of blood T cell repertoires in COVID-19. TCRdb's table, derived via immunoSEQ multiplex PCR, lists solely in-frame clones and lacks some. The table lists approximately 250,000 clones, less than 90% of them singletons. The specimen was peripheral blood. The receptors here all came from a woman in her seventies with COVID-19, enrolled during active disease. Both conserved end residues are part of each CDR3. The D gene is left open where the match is weak.

D gene: TRBD1
V gene: TRBV11-2
CDR3 length: 15
J gene: TRBJ2-1
CDR3 protein: CASSLAGTAYNEQFF

D gene: NA
V gene: TRBV2
CDR3 length: 13
J gene: TRBJ2-7
CDR3 protein: CASNAGLSYEQYF

D gene: NA
V gene: TRBV5-1
CDR3 length: 13
J gene: TRBJ1-2
CDR3 protein: CASSGTGIGGYTF

D gene: NA
V gene: TRBV9
CDR3 length: 12
J gene: TRBJ1-1
CDR3 protein: CASSVLGQRAFF

D gene: TRBD2
V gene: TRBV7-2
CDR3 length: 14
J gene: TRBJ2-5
CDR3 protein: CASSAGGGPETQYF

D gene: NA
V gene: TRBV28
CDR3 length: 14
J gene: TRBJ1-6
CDR3 protein: CASRKGQAPLPLHF

D gene: NA
V gene: TRBV4-3
CDR3 length: 13
J gene: TRBJ1-1
CDR3 protein: CASSQAGSVGAFF

D gene: NA
V gene: TRBV6-5
CDR3 length: 14
J gene: TRBJ1-3
CDR3 protein: CASRDGGLGNTIYF

D gene: TRBD1
V gene: TRBV28
CDR3 length: 14
J gene: TRBJ1-2
CDR3 protein: CASSQHRGNYGYTF

D gene: NA
V gene: TRBV5-1
CDR3 length: 12
J gene: TRBJ1-2
CDR3 protein: CASSLAGDGYTF

D gene: TRBD1
V gene: TRBV24-1
CDR3 length: 13
J gene: TRBJ2-7
CDR3 protein: CATSDLTGYEQYF